This TCR beta chain was profiled in a study of somatic mutations in cytotoxic T cells in rheumatoid arthritis. This clone occurred once. Both CD4+ and CD8+ cells were separated through positive magnetic bead selection, and their purity was verified using flow cytometry. The CDR3 is 15 residues long. After removal of 1 base from V and 7 bases from J, the junction contained 5 bases not matched to a gene. Germline V lookup: CDR1 MNHNS, CDR2 SASEGT. In the source study's methods: Patient CD8+ clones exceeding 1% seldom corresponded to published virus-specific TCRB sequences. Produced via immunoSEQ multiplex PCR; TCRdb's table is partial and in-frame only. V and J calls plus clone size are reproduced from that table; the DNA served to infer D and trimming. The sample carries 10,000 to 15,000 clones, 78% recorded once.

This chain connects TRBV6-1 to TRBJ2-1, with 9 bases fitting TRBD2. Sequencing was performed on CD8+ T cells sorted from blood. This clonotype originated in an adult with rheumatoid arthritis. DNA of the CDR3: TGTGCCAGCAGTGAAGGAATGGCGGGAGGGAATGAGCAGTTCTTC. This codes for CASSEGMAGGNEQFF.